This T cell receptor beta chain was found in a study of T-cell reconstitution after alpha-beta-depleted transplantation in children. On this clonotype: What it recognizes is unknown.

Researchers prepared the TCRbeta library using unique molecular identifiers, the study reports. TCRdb reprocessed the PCR reads with MiXCR, giving one entry per CDR3 protein. The data contain approximately 490,000 distinct CDR3 sequences, roughly 10% of them singletons. Broader study findings: After one year, T-cell counts and TCRbeta diversity mostly came from new T cells. There were reportedly several hundred expanded graft clones from which alpha-beta T cells came about two months after transplant. Surviving recipient T cells and thymic progenitors underlay high day-60 TCRbeta diversity in some patients.

The specimen was PBMCs, collected before TCRalphabeta/CD19-depleted stem cell transplant. The TCR comes from a child aged 2 to 10 with inherited bone marrow failure, due to receive a stem cell transplant.

CDR3 residues: CASSGTSGSGSDTQYF. CDR3 in DNA: TGTGCCAGCAGCGGGACTAGCGGGAGCGGTTCGGATACGCAGTATTTT. The chain joins TRBV5-5 to TRBJ2-3; 14 positions agree with TRBD2. The CDR3 loop spans 16 amino acids. Germline CDR1 is SGHKS and CDR2 is YYEKEE (reference sequence). The junction had 7 bases not matched to a gene; V was cut back by 4 bases and J by 6 bases.